The 22 T cell receptor beta chains in this list originate from one sample, sequenced in a study of cytomegalovirus exposure and HLA in healthy donors. PCR employed 60 Vbeta and 13 Jbeta primers. Clones were read by immunoSEQ multiplex PCR, and TCRdb kept only the in-frame ones, dropping some. The sample consists of 200,000 to 250,000 clones, around 80% of them appearing once. The sequencing sample was made of PBMCs. Receptor source: a male donor in good health and CMV-seronegative.

This rearrangement joins TRBV6-5 to TRBJ1-2; no clear D gene. V gave up 0 bases and J gave up 12 bases, with 17 bases separating them. Germline assignment: CDR1 MNHEY and CDR2 SVGAGI. The CDR3 is 14 amino acids. CDR3 in amino acids: CASSYSILEGVHTF. In DNA, the CDR3 is TGTGCCAGCAGTTACTCGATCCTGGAGGGAGTTCACACCTTC.

The chain joins TRBV6-1 to TRBJ1-2, with 9 nucleotides matching TRBD1. From germline, CDR1 is MNHNS and CDR2 SASEGT. The junction had 6 bases not matched to a gene; V was cut back by 6 bases and J by 4 bases. CDR3 length equals 14 residues. The CDR3 spells CASRTETGGYGYTF. The CDR3 nucleotides are TGTGCCAGCAGGACGGAGACAGGGGGCTATGGCTACACCTTC.

The V gene is TRBV9, the J gene TRBJ2-3, with no clear D. Trimming left V 1 base short and J 4 bases short, with 10 bases between. Germline CDR1 and CDR2: SGDLS and YYNGEE. The CDR3 loop spans 14 amino acids. DNA for the CDR3: TGTGCCAGCAGCGTAAGCAGTCAGGCAGATACGCAGTATTTT. It yields the protein CASSVSSQADTQYF.

J is TRBJ2-3 and V is TRBV28; possibly TRBD2 for D (6 bases). Germline V gives CDR1 MDHEN, CDR2 SYDVKM. V was clipped by 2 bases and J by 3 bases, with 6 bases between them. The CDR3 spans 13 residues. The CDR3, as DNA: TGTGCCAGCAGTTTAGGGGGGACAGATACGCAGTATTTT. It is translated as CASSLGGTDTQYF.

The V call is TRBV7-8, the J call TRBJ2-1, with D possibly TRBD2 on 5 matching bases. This CDR3 region has 16 residues. CDR1 and CDR2 from the germline V gene are SGHVS and FQNEAQ. V lost 3 bases and J lost 0, with 12 bases in between. CDR3 in DNA: TGTGCCAGCAGCTTCGCGGGTACAAGCTCCTACAATGAGCAGTTCTTC. Protein product: CASSFAGTSSYNEQFF.

CDR3 DNA sequence: TGTGCCAGCAGTTACACTGTGCAGGGAAACTATGGCTACACCTTC. This codes for CASSYTVQGNYGYTF. This chain connects TRBV6-6 to TRBJ1-2, with D tentatively TRBD1 (5 bases). Germline V gene lookup returns CDR1 MNHNY and CDR2 SVGAGI (reference sequence). With 2 bases removed from V and 2 bases from J, the gap between germline ends came to 12 bases. The length of the CDR3 is 15 residues.

The rearrangement links TRBV15 to TRBJ1-4; no firm D call. Germline CDR1 and CDR2: LNHNV and YYDKDF (reference sequence). Trimming took off 3 bases at V and 0 bases at J, with 14 bases between the two ends. The CDR3 totals 17 residues. The CDR3 nucleotides are TGTGCCACCAGCAGTGCCCTCCTAGTTGCAACTAATGAAAAACTGTTTTTT. This sequence encodes CATSSALLVATNEKLFF.

The chain combines TRBV6-5 with TRBJ2-7, with a tentative D call TRBD2 (5 bases). CDR3 length: 13 residues. Trimming cost V 0 bases and J 5 bases, with 8 bases left between them. Germline V lookup: CDR1 MNHEY, CDR2 SVGAGI. CDR3 DNA sequence: TGTGCCAGCAGTTACTCGACCGGGGACGAGCAGTACTTC. Translated, it gives CASSYSTGDEQYF.

This chain connects TRBV5-1 to TRBJ2-3; 7 nucleotides line up with TRBD1. V shed 2 bases and J 1 base; nucleotides not matched to a gene: 7. Germline V gene lookup returns CDR1 SGHRS and CDR2 YFSETQ. The CDR3 extends over 16 amino acids. This CDR3 reads CASSFNRQGRTDTQYF. The CDR3 DNA reads as TGCGCCAGCAGCTTCAACCGACAGGGTCGCACAGATACGCAGTATTTT. The whole variable domain, filled in from reference TRBV5-1 and TRBJ2-3, reads KAGVTQTPRYLIKTRGQQVTLSCSPISGHRSVSWYQQTPGQGLQFLFEYFSETQRNKGNFPGRFSGRQFSNSRSEMNVSTLELGDSALYLCASSFNRQGRTDTQYFGPGTRLTVL.

Remarks on this clone: Other DNA sequences in the same sample also yield this CDR3. The J gene is TRBJ2-5, the V gene TRBV28; no clear D. CDR1 is MDHEN and CDR2 is SYDVKM in the germline V gene. The CDR3 totals 11 residues. Deletions cut 4 bases from V and 3 bases from J, with 3 bases between. CDR3 in amino acids: CASSSEETQYF. CDR3 bases: TGTGCCAGCAGTTCAGAAGAGACCCAGTACTTC.

The DNA of the CDR3 is TGTGCCAGCAGCTTAGGGCAGGGAGGTACCGGGGAGCTGTTTTTT. It specifies CASSLGQGGTGELFF. V and J are TRBV7-6 and TRBJ2-2, with D possibly matching TRBD2 (6 bases). Germline CDR1 reads SGHVS; CDR2 reads FNYEAQ. V lost 1 base and J 5 bases, leaving 11 bases between the germline ends. The CDR3 loop spans 15 amino acids.

This chain uses TRBV28 with TRBJ2-1; D call uncertain. The germline V gene encodes CDR1 MDHEN and CDR2 SYDVKM. V gave up 2 bases and J gave up 2 bases, with 10 bases separating them. There are 15 residues in the CDR3. In nucleotides, the CDR3 is TGTGCCAGCAGTTTACGCGGCCAACCCTACAATGAGCAGTTCTTC. This gives the protein CASSLRGQPYNEQFF.

This clone came up once. This rearrangement joins TRBV4-1 to TRBJ2-7; D may be TRBD2 (5 bases). The CDR3 is made up of 15 amino acids. Germline V gives CDR1 MGHRA, CDR2 YSYEKL. Trimming shortened V by 3 bases and J by 1 base, and 13 bases separated the two germline ends. CDR3 DNA: TGCGCCAGCAGCCAGGTGGCAGGACTTTCCTACGAGCAGTACTTC. Translated: CASSQVAGLSYEQYF.

The sample holds a few counts of this clone. The chain uses TRBV18 and TRBJ2-7; 8 bases map to TRBD1. CDR3 length: 18 amino acids. Unmatched junction bases numbered 19, after V lost 8 bases and J lost 1 base. The germline CDR1 and CDR2 sequences are KGHSH and LQKENI. CDR3 region: CASTTPFSGTGGSYEQYF. Here the CDR3 DNA reads TGTGCCAGCACCACCCCGTTTTCAGGGACAGGCGGTTCCTACGAGCAGTACTTC.

The V gene is TRBV5-1, the J gene TRBJ1-2; TRBD1 is a possible D gene (6 bases). The ends were cut back, 3 bases at V and 6 bases at J, with 12 bases in the middle. Germline CDR1 SGHRS, CDR2 YFSETQ. The CDR3 is 13 residues long. The CDR3 coding sequence is TGCGCCAGCAGCTCACAGGGAGCTAATGGCTACACCTTC. Translation: CASSSQGANGYTF.

The chain combines TRBV28 with TRBJ1-5; 7 positions match TRBD1. CDR1 is MDHEN, CDR2 SYDVKM, per germline. J was trimmed by 5 bases and V by 6 bases; bases with no gene match: 10. The CDR3 is 15 amino acids. CDR3 coding DNA: TGTGCCAGCAGAGTCCCAGGGGGAGTGCATCAGCCCCAGCATTTT. Translation gives CASRVPGGVHQPQHF.

The table lists this clone with a count of one. The V and J genes are TRBV28 and TRBJ2-7, with TRBD1 identical over 9 bases. Germline V gene sequence: CDR1 MDHEN, CDR2 SYDVKM. This CDR3 is 15 amino acids long. V was pared by 5 bases and J by 3 bases, with 8 bases of the junction left unmatched. CDR3 residues: CASSGAGTGIYEQYF. For the CDR3, the DNA is TGTGCCAGCAGTGGGGCCGGGACAGGGATCTACGAGCAGTACTTC.

The chain uses TRBV25-1 and TRBJ2-7, with 7 bases that match TRBD2. The ends lost 2 bases at V and 3 bases at J; junction bases unmatched: 10. The CDR3 runs 16 residues. Germline V lookup: CDR1 MGHDK, CDR2 SYGVNS. CDR3: CASSEPSSGNRYEQYF. In DNA, the CDR3 is TGTGCCAGCAGTGAACCCTCGAGCGGGAACCGCTACGAGCAGTACTTC.

The rearrangement links TRBV6-1 to TRBJ2-1; 10 bases are shared with TRBD2. Trimming at V came to 5 bases and at J to 7 bases, leaving 5 bases not matched to a gene. The CDR3 is 14 residues long. CDR1 is MNHNS, CDR2 SASEGT, per germline. The CDR3 spells CASSPSGRSNEQFF. CDR3 sequence (DNA): TGTGCCAGCAGTCCTAGCGGGAGATCAAATGAGCAGTTCTTC.

This chain joins TRBV27 and TRBJ1-1; 7 bases are a match to TRBD1. The CDR3 runs to 13 residues. Germline V CDR1 and CDR2: MNHEY, SMNVEV (reference sequence). The V gene end was trimmed by 3 bases and the J gene end by 6 bases; junction bases not matched to a gene: 4. This CDR3 is CASSFRQGPEAFF. DNA for the CDR3: TGTGCCAGCAGTTTTCGACAGGGTCCTGAAGCTTTCTTT.

This chain uses TRBV7-9 with TRBJ2-7; the match to TRBD1 covers 9 bases. Germline-derived CDR1 and CDR2 are SEHNR and FQNEAQ (reference sequence). V was pared by 4 bases and J by 2 bases, with 6 bases of the junction left unmatched. The CDR3 is 15 residues long. In nucleotides, the CDR3 is TGTGCCAGCAGCTCGGACCGGACAGGGGCCTACGAGCAGTACTTC. Amino acids: CASSSDRTGAYEQYF.

This clone was detected a few times. The V gene is TRBV4-1, the J gene TRBJ1-1, with 7 bases that match TRBD1. CDR1 is MGHRA and CDR2 is YSYEKL in the germline V gene. J lost 4 bases, V lost 4 bases, and 9 bases had no gene match. The CDR3 runs 15 residues. The CDR3 loop is CASSPIHRGLTEAFF. The CDR3 DNA sequence: TGCGCCAGCAGCCCGATACACAGGGGACTCACTGAAGCTTTCTTT.